This TCR beta chain appears in the sequencing data of a study of shared clonotypes between healthy human individuals. The V gene lost 5 bases and the J gene lost 0 bases, with 11 bases spanning the gap. This CDR3 contains 15 residues. Germline CDR1 reads SEHNR; CDR2 reads FQNEAQ (reference sequence). Samples underwent the assay at deep level. Sequenced by immunoSEQ multiplex PCR; TCRdb stores in-frame clones only, minus some. Of about 680,000 clones listed, around 72% are singletons. The source is a woman aged 25 to 45 in good health. This rearrangement joins TRBV7-9 to TRBJ1-5, with a tentative D call TRBD1 (5 bases). The sample was memory CD4+ T cells sorted from blood. Subset specified: CD45RA-negative fraction. CDR3 in amino acids: CASSPVGGSNQPQHF. CDR3 nucleotide sequence: TGTGCCAGCAGCCCAGTCGGGGGTAGCAATCAGCCCCAGCATTTT.